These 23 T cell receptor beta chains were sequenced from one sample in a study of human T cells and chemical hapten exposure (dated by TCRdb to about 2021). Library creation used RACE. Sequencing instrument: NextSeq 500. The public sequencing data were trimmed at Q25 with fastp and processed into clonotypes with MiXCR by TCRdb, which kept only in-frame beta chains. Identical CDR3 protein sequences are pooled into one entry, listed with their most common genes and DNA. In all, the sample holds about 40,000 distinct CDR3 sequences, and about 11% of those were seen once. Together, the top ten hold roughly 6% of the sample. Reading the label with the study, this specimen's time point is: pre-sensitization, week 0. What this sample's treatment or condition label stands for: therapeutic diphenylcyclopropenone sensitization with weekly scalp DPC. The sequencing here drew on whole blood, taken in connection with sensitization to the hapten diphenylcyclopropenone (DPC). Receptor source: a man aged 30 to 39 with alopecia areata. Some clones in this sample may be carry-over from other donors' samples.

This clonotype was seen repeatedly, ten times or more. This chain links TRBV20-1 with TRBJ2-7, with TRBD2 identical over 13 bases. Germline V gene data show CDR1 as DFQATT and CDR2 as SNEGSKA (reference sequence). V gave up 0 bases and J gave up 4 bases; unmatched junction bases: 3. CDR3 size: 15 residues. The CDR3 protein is CSARDELAGGYEQYV. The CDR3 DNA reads TGCAGTGCTAGAGATGAACTAGCGGGAGGGTACGAGCAGTACGTC.

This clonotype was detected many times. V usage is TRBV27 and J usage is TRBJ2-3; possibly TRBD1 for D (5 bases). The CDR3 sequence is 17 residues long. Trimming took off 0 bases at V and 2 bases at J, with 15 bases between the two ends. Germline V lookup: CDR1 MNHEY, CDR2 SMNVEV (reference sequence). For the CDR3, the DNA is TGTGCCAGCAGTTTATCTGTCAGGGCAAGGCACACAGATACGCAGTATTTT. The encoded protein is CASSLSVRARHTDTQYF.

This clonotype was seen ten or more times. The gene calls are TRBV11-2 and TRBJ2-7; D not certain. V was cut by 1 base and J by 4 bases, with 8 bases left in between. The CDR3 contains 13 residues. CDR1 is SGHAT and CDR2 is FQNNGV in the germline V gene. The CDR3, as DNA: TGTGCCAGCAGCTTAGTGGTTGGATACGAGCAGTACGTC. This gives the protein CASSLVVGYEQYV.

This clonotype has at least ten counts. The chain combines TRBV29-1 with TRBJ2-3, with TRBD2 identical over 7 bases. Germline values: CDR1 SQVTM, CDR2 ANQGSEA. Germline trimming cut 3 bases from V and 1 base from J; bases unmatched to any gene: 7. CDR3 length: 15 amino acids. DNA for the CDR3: TGCAGCGTTGAGTTGATAGCGGGCCGCACAGATACGCAGTATTTT. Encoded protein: CSVELIAGRTDTQYF.

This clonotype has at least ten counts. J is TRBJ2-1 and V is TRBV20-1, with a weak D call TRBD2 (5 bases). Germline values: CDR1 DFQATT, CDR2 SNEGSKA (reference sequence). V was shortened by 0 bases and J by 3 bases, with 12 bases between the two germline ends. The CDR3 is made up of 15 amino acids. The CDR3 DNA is TGCAGTGCTAGAGATTCGGGAACTTTCTACAATGAGCAGTTCTTC. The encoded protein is CSARDSGTFYNEQFF.

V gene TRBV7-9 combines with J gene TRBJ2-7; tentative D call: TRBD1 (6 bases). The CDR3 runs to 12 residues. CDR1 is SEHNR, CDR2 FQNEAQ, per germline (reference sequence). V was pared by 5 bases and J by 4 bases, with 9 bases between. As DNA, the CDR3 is TGTGCCAGCAGCCGTAGGGGGTACGAGCAGTACTTC. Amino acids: CASSRRGYEQYF.

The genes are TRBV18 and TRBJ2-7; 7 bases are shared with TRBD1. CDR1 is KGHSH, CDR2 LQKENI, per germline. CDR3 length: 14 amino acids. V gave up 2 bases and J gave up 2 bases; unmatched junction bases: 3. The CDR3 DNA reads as TGTGCCAGCTCACCAGACAGGGTCCCCTACGAGCAGTACGTC. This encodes CASSPDRVPYEQYV.

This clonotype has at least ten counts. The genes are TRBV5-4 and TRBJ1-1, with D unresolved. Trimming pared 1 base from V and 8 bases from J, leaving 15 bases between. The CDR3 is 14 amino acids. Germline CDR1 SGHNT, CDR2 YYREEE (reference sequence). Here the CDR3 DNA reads TGTGCCAGCAGCTTGTCCTGGACGAACGGGGAAGCTTTCTTT. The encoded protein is CASSLSWTNGEAFF. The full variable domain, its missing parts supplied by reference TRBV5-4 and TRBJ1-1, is ETGVTQSPTHLIKTRGQQVTLRCSSQSGHNTVSWYQQALGQGPQFIFQYYREEENGRGNFPPRFSGLQFPNYSSELNVNALELDDSALYLCASSLSWTNGEAFFGQGTRLTVV.

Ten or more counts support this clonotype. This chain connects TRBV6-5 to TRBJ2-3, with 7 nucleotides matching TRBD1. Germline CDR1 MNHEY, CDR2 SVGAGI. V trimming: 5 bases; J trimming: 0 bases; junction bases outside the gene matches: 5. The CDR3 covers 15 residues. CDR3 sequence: CASSPRGQSTDTQYF. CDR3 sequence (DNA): TGTGCCAGCAGTCCGAGGGGGCAAAGCACAGATACGCAGTATTTT.

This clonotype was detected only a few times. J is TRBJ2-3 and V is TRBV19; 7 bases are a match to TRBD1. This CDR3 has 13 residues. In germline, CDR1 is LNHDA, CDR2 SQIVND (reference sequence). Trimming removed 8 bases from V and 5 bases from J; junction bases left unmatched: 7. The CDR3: CASGPAGGDTQYF. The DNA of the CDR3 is TGTGCCAGTGGCCCTGCAGGGGGAGATACGCAGTATTTT. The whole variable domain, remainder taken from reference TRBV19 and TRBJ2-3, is DGGITQSPKYLFRKEGQNVTLSCEQNLNHDAMYWYRQDPGQGLRLIYYSQIVNDFQKGDIAEGYSVSREKKESFPLTVTSAQKNPTAFYLCASGPAGGDTQYFGPGTRLTVL.

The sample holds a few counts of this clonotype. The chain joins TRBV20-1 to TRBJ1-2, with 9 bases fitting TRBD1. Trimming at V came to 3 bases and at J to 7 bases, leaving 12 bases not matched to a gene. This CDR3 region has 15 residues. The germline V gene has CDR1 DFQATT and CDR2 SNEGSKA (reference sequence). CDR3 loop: CSASYTGTGLSGYTF. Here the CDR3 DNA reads TGCAGTGCTAGCTATACCGGGACAGGGTTATCTGGCTACACCTTC.

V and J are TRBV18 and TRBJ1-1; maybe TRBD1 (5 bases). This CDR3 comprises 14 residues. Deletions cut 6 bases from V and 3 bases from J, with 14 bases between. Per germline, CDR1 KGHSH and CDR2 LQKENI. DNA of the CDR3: TGTGCCAGCTCCTCGAGAGGCAGGGACACTGAAGCTTTCTTT. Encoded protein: CASSSRGRDTEAFF.

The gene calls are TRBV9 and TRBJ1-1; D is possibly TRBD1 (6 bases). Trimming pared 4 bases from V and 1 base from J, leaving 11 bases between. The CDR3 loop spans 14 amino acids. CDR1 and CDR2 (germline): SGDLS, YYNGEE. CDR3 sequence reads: CASSLPTGNTEAFF. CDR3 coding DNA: TGTGCCAGCAGCCTCCCGACAGGGAACACTGAAGCTTTCTTT. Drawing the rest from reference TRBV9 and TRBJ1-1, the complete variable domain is DSGVTQTPKHLITATGQRVTLRCSPRSGDLSVYWYQQSLDQGLQFLIQYYNGEERAKGNILERFSAQQFPDLHSELNLSSLELGDSALYFCASSLPTGNTEAFFGQGTRLTVV.

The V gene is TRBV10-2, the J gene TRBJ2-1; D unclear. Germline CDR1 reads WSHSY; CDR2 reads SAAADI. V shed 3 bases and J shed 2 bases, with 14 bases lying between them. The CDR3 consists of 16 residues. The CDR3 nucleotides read TGCGCCAGCAGTGACATTCTGACTGGAGCCTACAATGAGCAGTTCTTC. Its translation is CASSDILTGAYNEQFF.

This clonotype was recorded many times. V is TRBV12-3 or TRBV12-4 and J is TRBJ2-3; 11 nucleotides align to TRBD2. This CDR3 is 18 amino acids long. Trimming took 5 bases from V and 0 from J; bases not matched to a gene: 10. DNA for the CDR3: TGTGCCAGCAGTCACACTAGCGGGAGAAGGACTAGCACAGATACGCAGTATTTT. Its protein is CASSHTSGRRTSTDTQYF.

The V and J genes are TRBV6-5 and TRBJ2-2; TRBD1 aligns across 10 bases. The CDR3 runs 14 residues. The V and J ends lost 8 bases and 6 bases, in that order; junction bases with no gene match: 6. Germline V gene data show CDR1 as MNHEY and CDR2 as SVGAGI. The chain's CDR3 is CASSDRGPAGELFF. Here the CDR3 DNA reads TGTGCCAGCTCTGACAGGGGGCCAGCCGGGGAGCTGTTTTTT.

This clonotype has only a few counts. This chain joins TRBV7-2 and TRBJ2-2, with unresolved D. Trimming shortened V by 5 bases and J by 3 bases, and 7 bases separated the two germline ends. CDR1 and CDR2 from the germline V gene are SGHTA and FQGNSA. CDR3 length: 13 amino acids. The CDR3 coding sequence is TGTGCCAGCAGCAGGGATTACACCGGGGAGCTGTTTTTT. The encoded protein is CASSRDYTGELFF.

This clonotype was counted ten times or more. CDR3 DNA sequence: TGTGCCAGCAGCCCTGGACAGGGTATCTATGGCTACACCTTC. It specifies CASSPGQGIYGYTF. The chain links TRBV12-3 or TRBV12-4 to TRBJ1-2; 8 bases line up with TRBD1. The junction had 7 bases not matched to a gene; V was cut back by 6 bases and J by 4 bases. This CDR3 comprises 14 residues.

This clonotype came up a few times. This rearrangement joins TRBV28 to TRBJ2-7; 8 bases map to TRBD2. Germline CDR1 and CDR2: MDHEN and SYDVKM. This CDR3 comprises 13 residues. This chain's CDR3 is CVSSRTSNYEQYV. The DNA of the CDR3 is TGTGTCAGCAGTCGGACTAGCAACTACGAGCAGTACGTC.

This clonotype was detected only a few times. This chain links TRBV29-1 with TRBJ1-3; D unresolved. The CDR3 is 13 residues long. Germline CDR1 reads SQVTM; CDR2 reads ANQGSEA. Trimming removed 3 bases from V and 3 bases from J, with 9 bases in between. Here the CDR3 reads CSVDTGVGNTIYF. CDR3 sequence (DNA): TGCAGCGTTGACACGGGCGTTGGAAACACCATATATTTT.

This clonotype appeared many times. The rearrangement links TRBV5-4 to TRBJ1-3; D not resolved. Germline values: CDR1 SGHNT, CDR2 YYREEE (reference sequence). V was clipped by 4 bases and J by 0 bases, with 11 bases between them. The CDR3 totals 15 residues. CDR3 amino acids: CASSPTPFSGNTIYF. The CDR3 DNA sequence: TGTGCCAGCAGCCCCACGCCGTTCTCTGGAAACACCATATATTTT. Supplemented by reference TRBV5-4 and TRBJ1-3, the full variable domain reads ETGVTQSPTHLIKTRGQQVTLRCSSQSGHNTVSWYQQALGQGPQFIFQYYREEENGRGNFPPRFSGLQFPNYSSELNVNALELDDSALYLCASSPTPFSGNTIYFGEGSWLTVV.

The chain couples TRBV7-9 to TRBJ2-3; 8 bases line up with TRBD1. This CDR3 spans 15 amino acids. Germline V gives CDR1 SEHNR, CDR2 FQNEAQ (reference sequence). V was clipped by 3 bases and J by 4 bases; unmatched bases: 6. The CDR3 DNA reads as TGTGCCAGCAGCTTCGGACAGGGTGAATCAGATACGCAGTATTTT. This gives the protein CASSFGQGESDTQYF.

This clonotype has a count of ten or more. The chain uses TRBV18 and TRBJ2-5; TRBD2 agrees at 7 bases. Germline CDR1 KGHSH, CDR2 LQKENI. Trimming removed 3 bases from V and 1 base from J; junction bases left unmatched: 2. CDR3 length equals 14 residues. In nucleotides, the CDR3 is TGTGCCAGCTCACCGGCTAGCGGCCAAGAGACCCAGTACTTC. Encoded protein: CASSPASGQETQYF.